A selection of T cell receptor beta chains follows, all from one sample in a study. Via MiXCR, TCRdb re-called the 5' RACE reads, giving one row per CDR3 protein. The table lists 8,500 to 9,500 distinct CDR3 sequences, 60% of them singletons. What was sequenced was tumor-infiltrating memory CD4+ T cells sorted from the breast tumor. These receptors came from a female donor with breast cancer. CDR3s include the opening cysteine and the closing phenylalanine or tryptophan. The D gene is left open where the match is weak. Size tells how often a clone was seen (once, few, many) or the class of an expanded clone, and some rows leave it out.

J gene: TRBJ2-3
V gene: TRBV2
D gene: -
clone size: few
CDR3 protein: CASSVYLSTDTQYF
CDR3 DNA: TGTGCCAGCAGTGTTTACCTCAGCACAGATACGCAGTATTTT

J gene: TRBJ2-3
V gene: TRBV11-3
D gene: -
clone size: -
CDR3 protein: CASSAVRGGQYF
CDR3 DNA: TGTGCCAGCAGCGCCGTGAGGGGTGGGCAGTATTTT

J gene: TRBJ1-5
V gene: TRBV6-2/TRBV6-3
D gene: -
clone size: -
CDR3 protein: CASGNQGNQHF
CDR3 DNA: TGTGCCAGCGGGAATCAGGGGAACCAGCATTTT

J gene: TRBJ1-1
V gene: TRBV29-1
D gene: TRBD1
clone size: -
CDR3 protein: CSVQGASGTEAFF
CDR3 DNA: TGCAGCGTTCAGGGGGCGTCAGGCACTGAAGCTTTCTTT

J gene: TRBJ1-6
V gene: TRBV7-2
D gene: TRBD1
clone size: -
CDR3 protein: CASSGQGRTNSPLHF
CDR3 DNA: TGTGCCAGCAGCGGACAGGGGCGAACTAATTCACCCCTCCACTTT

J gene: TRBJ1-1
V gene: TRBV12-5
D gene: -
clone size: few
CDR3 protein: CASGLGQTGGNTEAFF
CDR3 DNA: TGTGCTAGTGGTTTAGGGCAGACAGGCGGGAACACTGAAGCTTTCTTT

J gene: TRBJ1-6
V gene: TRBV4-2
D gene: -
clone size: -
CDR3 protein: CASSQDLRDFVGNSPLHF
CDR3 DNA: TGTGCCAGCAGCCAAGATTTAAGGGATTTTGTGGGGAATTCACCCCTCCACTTT

J gene: TRBJ1-5
V gene: TRBV12-3/TRBV12-4
D gene: -
clone size: -
CDR3 protein: CASTHYVSNQPQHF
CDR3 DNA: TGTGCCAGCACCCATTACGTATCCAATCAGCCCCAGCATTTT

J gene: TRBJ2-7
V gene: TRBV5-1
D gene: TRBD2
clone size: few
CDR3 protein: CASSSTGLADTYEQYF
CDR3 DNA: TGCGCCAGCAGCTCTACCGGACTAGCGGATACCTACGAGCAGTACTTC

J gene: TRBJ1-1
V gene: TRBV5-1
D gene: -
clone size: -
CDR3 protein: CASASLDGGTEAFF
CDR3 DNA: TGCGCCAGCGCCTCTCTGGACGGGGGCACTGAAGCTTTCTTT

J gene: TRBJ2-4
V gene: TRBV18
D gene: TRBD1
clone size: -
CDR3 protein: CASSPTRLDRGNIQYF
CDR3 DNA: TGTGCCAGCTCACCAACGCGGTTGGACAGGGGAAACATTCAGTACTTC

J gene: TRBJ1-1
V gene: TRBV29-1
D gene: -
clone size: -
CDR3 protein: CSVRSGGNTEAFF
CDR3 DNA: TGCAGCGTTAGAAGTGGAGGAAACACTGAAGCTTTCTTT

J gene: TRBJ2-7
V gene: TRBV4-3
D gene: -
clone size: -
CDR3 protein: CASSPRAYEQYF
CDR3 DNA: TGTGCCAGCAGCCCCAGGGCCTACGAGCAGTACTTC

J gene: TRBJ1-1
V gene: TRBV7-2
D gene: -
clone size: -
CDR3 protein: CASSLGRRAEAFF
CDR3 DNA: TGTGCCAGCAGCTTAGGCAGGAGGGCTGAAGCTTTCTTT

J gene: TRBJ1-1
V gene: TRBV3-1
D gene: -
clone size: few
CDR3 protein: CASSPLGSDEAFF
CDR3 DNA: TGTGCCAGCAGCCCATTAGGGTCTGACGAAGCTTTCTTT

J gene: TRBJ2-7
V gene: TRBV7-7
D gene: TRBD2
clone size: -
CDR3 protein: CASSVLAGGEQYF
CDR3 DNA: TGTGCCAGCAGCGTATTAGCGGGGGGCGAGCAGTACTTC

J gene: TRBJ1-2
V gene: TRBV10-3
D gene: -
clone size: few
CDR3 protein: CAISEPSSDRTYGYTF
CDR3 DNA: TGTGCCATCAGTGAGCCCTCCTCTGACAGGACCTATGGCTACACCTTC

J gene: TRBJ2-1
V gene: TRBV20-1
D gene: TRBD2
clone size: large
CDR3 protein: CSARDKTASGGRYNEQFF
CDR3 DNA: TGCAGTGCTAGAGATAAGACGGCTAGCGGGGGGCGATACAATGAGCAGTTCTTC

J gene: TRBJ2-1
V gene: TRBV6-1
D gene: -
clone size: -
CDR3 protein: CASTGRNEQFF
CDR3 DNA: TGTGCCAGCACTGGGAGGAATGAGCAGTTCTTC

J gene: TRBJ1-4
V gene: TRBV7-6
D gene: -
clone size: -
CDR3 protein: CASSSAGGGNEKLFF
CDR3 DNA: TGTGCCAGCAGTTCGGCCGGGGGGGGGAATGAAAAACTGTTTTTT